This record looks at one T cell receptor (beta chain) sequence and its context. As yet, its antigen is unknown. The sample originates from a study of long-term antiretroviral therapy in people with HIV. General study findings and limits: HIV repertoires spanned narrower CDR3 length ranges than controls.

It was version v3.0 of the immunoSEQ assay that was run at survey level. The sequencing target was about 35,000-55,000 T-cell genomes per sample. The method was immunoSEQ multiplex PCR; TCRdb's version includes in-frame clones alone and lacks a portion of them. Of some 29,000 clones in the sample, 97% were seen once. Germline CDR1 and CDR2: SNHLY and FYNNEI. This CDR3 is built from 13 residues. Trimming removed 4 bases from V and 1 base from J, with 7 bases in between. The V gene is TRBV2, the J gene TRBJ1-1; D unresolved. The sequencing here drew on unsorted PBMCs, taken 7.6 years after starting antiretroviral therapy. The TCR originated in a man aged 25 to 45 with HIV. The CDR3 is CASSVSRNTEAFF. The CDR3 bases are TGTGCCAGCAGTGTATCTAGGAACACTGAAGCTTTCTTT.